The 21 T cell receptor beta chains below come from one sample, sequenced in a study of blood T cells in healthy people across ages. A second 7 to 11 cycle PCR used barcoded and J-beta primers. TCRdb re-derived calls from the 5' RACE reads in MiXCR, one entry per CDR3 protein. The table lists over a million distinct CDR3 sequences, around 39% of them singletons. Sequenced sample: blood. Receptors were obtained from a woman aged 18 to 35 in good health.

This chain connects TRBV5-1 to TRBJ1-2; 9 positions match TRBD1. The CDR3 sequence is 16 residues long. V trimming: 4 bases; J trimming: 5 bases; junction bases outside the gene matches: 12. Germline V lookup: CDR1 SGHRS, CDR2 YFSETQ. CDR3 protein: CASSRSNPQGAYGYTF. Written as DNA, the CDR3 is TGCGCCAGCAGCAGGAGTAATCCACAGGGGGCGTATGGCTACACCTTC.

This clonotype was seen at least ten times. The chain links TRBV20-1 to TRBJ1-2, with 8 bases matching TRBD1. This CDR3 has 13 residues. Germline V gene data show CDR1 as DFQATT and CDR2 as SNEGSKA (reference sequence). V lost 4 bases and J lost 7; bases outside the gene matches: 8. CDR3 in amino acids: CSATTGDMGGYTF. DNA for the CDR3: TGCAGTGCTACGACAGGGGATATGGGTGGCTACACCTTC.

This clonotype occurred a few times. The chain has TRBV6-5 and TRBJ2-7; perhaps TRBD2 as D (6 bases). The V end was cut by 7 bases, the J end by 2 bases, with 18 bases between. This CDR3 comprises 15 residues. Germline V gene sequence: CDR1 MNHEY, CDR2 SVGAGI. For the CDR3, the DNA is TGTGCCAGCACGAGCCTGGGGGGAACCCCCTACGAGCAGTACTTC. Translation gives CASTSLGGTPYEQYF.

This clonotype was detected only a few times. V and J are TRBV4-2 and TRBJ2-3, with a possible D match to TRBD2 (5 bases). CDR3 length equals 16 residues. Germline V gene data show CDR1 as LGHNA and CDR2 as YNFKEQ. V was pared by 1 base and J by 1 base, with 12 bases between. CDR3 sequence: CASSQAEGSGTDTQYF. CDR3 nucleotide sequence: TGTGCCAGCAGCCAAGCGGAAGGTAGCGGCACAGATACGCAGTATTTT.

The chain uses TRBV20-1 and TRBJ2-4; 8 nucleotides agree with TRBD1. The J call may not be correct, given that the DNA end is closer to TRBJ2-7. Germline CDR1 DFQATT, CDR2 SNEGSKA (reference sequence). The CDR3 has 15 amino acids. CDR3 sequence reads: CSARGDRLGSYEQYF. Here the CDR3 DNA reads TGCAGTGCTAGAGGGGACAGGCTTGGGTCTTACGAGCAGTACTTC.

The sample holds many counts of this clonotype. V and J are TRBV20-1 and TRBJ1-2, with 10 positions matching TRBD1. Per germline, CDR1 DFQATT and CDR2 SNEGSKA (reference sequence). The CDR3 runs 13 residues. The CDR3 region has the DNA TGCATGGGACAGGGGAAAGCTAACTATGGCTACACCTTC. Translated, it gives CMGQGKANYGYTF.

This clonotype was detected a few times. The J gene is TRBJ2-6, the V gene TRBV2; TRBD2 aligns across 8 bases. The germline gives CDR1 SNHLY, CDR2 FYNNEI. The CDR3 extends over 18 amino acids. Germline trimming cut 6 bases from V and 2 bases from J; bases unmatched to any gene: 12. CDR3 region: CASRGPSAGVTGANVLTF. CDR3 DNA sequence: TGTGCCAGCAGGGGCCCATCAGCGGGGGTAACTGGGGCCAACGTCCTGACTTTC.

A few counts support this clonotype. V gene TRBV6-1 combines with J gene TRBJ2-5; a weak D match, TRBD2 (5 bases). The CDR3 is 19 amino acids. V lost 4 bases to trimming and J lost 11 bases, with 35 bases between them. Germline lookup yields CDR1 MNHNS and CDR2 SASEGT. The CDR3 nucleotides are TGTGCCAGCAGTGCTCGGAAGGATTCCGGAATCTTTTGGGAGAATGAGCAGTACTTC. Protein product: CASSARKDSGIFWENEQYF.

The V gene is TRBV4-1, the J gene TRBJ1-3; 8 nucleotides match TRBD1. This CDR3 contains 16 residues. V lost 5 bases and J lost 0; bases outside the gene matches: 6. In germline, CDR1 is MGHRA, CDR2 YSYEKL. As DNA, the CDR3 is TGCGCCAGCAGCGACGCAGGGGGCAGCTCTGGAAACACCATATATTTT. Its translation: CASSDAGGSSGNTIYF.

This clonotype was found a few times. The CDR3 bases are TGTGCCAGCAGCCCGAAGAAGACGGTGCTGGGGGCCAACGTCCTGACTTTC. It is translated as CASSPKKTVLGANVLTF. The chain is built from TRBV28 and TRBJ2-6; D not resolved. V was pared by 6 bases and J by 4 bases, with 19 bases between. CDR1 is MDHEN, CDR2 SYDVKM, per germline. This CDR3 spans 17 amino acids.

The rearrangement joins TRBV28 to TRBJ2-2; D is possibly TRBD2 (6 bases). Germline V gives CDR1 MDHEN, CDR2 SYDVKM. The CDR3 totals 14 residues. Trimming cost V 5 bases and J 7 bases, with 14 bases left between them. CDR3 nucleotide sequence: TGTGCCAGCAGTCCAGGGACTTACGACGGGGAGCTGTTTTTT. The encoded protein is CASSPGTYDGELFF. Full variable domain (missing parts from reference TRBV28 and TRBJ2-2): DVKVTQSSRYLVKRTGEKVFLECVQDMDHENMFWYRQDPGLGLRLIYFSYDVKMKEKGDIPEGYSVSREKKERFSLILESASTNQTSMYLCASSPGTYDGELFFGEGSRLTVL.

The chain uses TRBV2 and TRBJ2-7; TRBD2 agrees at 9 bases. With V trimmed by 3 bases and J by 4 bases, 7 bases remained unmatched. The CDR3 sequence is 15 residues long. The V gene's germline CDR1 is SNHLY and CDR2 FYNNEI. The CDR3 loop is CASSDQAGGPYEQYF. CDR3 sequence (DNA): TGTGCCAGCAGTGATCAGGCGGGAGGGCCTTACGAGCAGTACTTC.

In this sample, this clonotype turned up a few times. CDR3 nucleotides: TGTGCCATCACAGGGTTTGTGGGCGAGCAGTACTTC. This codes for CAITGFVGEQYF. This sequence joins TRBV11-2 and TRBJ2-5; D is possibly TRBD1 (6 bases). The J call may be incorrect, as the DNA end agrees better with TRBJ2-7. The CDR3 totals 12 residues. Looked up from germline, CDR1 is SGHAT and CDR2 is FQNNGV.

This clonotype was counted a few times. J is TRBJ2-7 and V is TRBV6-5; D uncertain. In germline, CDR1 is MNHEY, CDR2 SVGAGI. V was clipped by 2 bases and J by 2 bases, with 10 bases between them. The CDR3 totals 14 residues. CDR3 bases: TGTGCCAGCAGTTACGGTCCTATAGCCTACGAGCAGTACTTC. Protein: CASSYGPIAYEQYF.

CDR3 coding DNA: TGTGCCAGCTCACCAACCGGACTAGCGGGAGCAGTAGATACGCAGTATTTT. Its translation: CASSPTGLAGAVDTQYF. The V gene is TRBV18, the J gene TRBJ2-3, with 13 bases that match TRBD2. Germline-derived CDR1 and CDR2 are KGHSH and LQKENI. V shed 2 bases and J 5 bases; nucleotides not matched to a gene: 7. The CDR3 length is 17 residues.

This clonotype has more than one count but fewer than ten. J is TRBJ1-4 and V is TRBV6-1; 9 bases align to TRBD1. The V gene end was trimmed by 6 bases and the J gene end by 5 bases; junction bases not matched to a gene: 10. The CDR3 runs 16 residues. Germline V gene lookup returns CDR1 MNHNS and CDR2 SASEGT. CDR3 DNA: TGTGCCAGCAGCAAATCTACCGGGACAGGGAATGAAAAACTGTTTTTT. As protein: CASSKSTGTGNEKLFF.

This chain links TRBV20-1 with TRBJ2-5; 8 positions match TRBD1. The J segment lost 1 base and the V segment lost 6 bases, leaving 4 bases of the junction unmatched. The CDR3 runs 13 residues. Germline V CDR1 and CDR2: DFQATT, SNEGSKA (reference sequence). The CDR3 is CSALDRGQETQYF. DNA of the CDR3: TGCAGTGCCTTAGACAGGGGCCAAGAGACCCAGTACTTC.

This chain links TRBV11-1 with TRBJ2-1, with 14 bases lining up with TRBD2. There are 21 residues in the CDR3. From germline, CDR1 is SGHAT and CDR2 FQDESV (reference sequence). The junction had 20 bases not matched to a gene; V was cut back by 2 bases and J by 8 bases. Here the CDR3 DNA reads TGTGCCAGCAGCTTAACACCGGGTAGGGGACTAGCGGGGGCCGGGTTGGATGAGCAGTTCTTC. This sequence encodes CASSLTPGRGLAGAGLDEQFF.

The table lists this clonotype with many counts. The chain couples TRBV4-1 to TRBJ2-1, with 9 positions matching TRBD2. With V trimmed by 4 bases and J by 5 bases, 6 bases remained unmatched. CDR1 is MGHRA and CDR2 is YSYEKL in the germline V gene. CDR3 length: 15 amino acids. The CDR3 DNA follows: TGCGCCAGCAGCCCCACTAGCGGGCTTAACAATGAGCAGTTCTTC. This encodes CASSPTSGLNNEQFF.

V gene TRBV2 combines with J gene TRBJ1-1; D is perhaps TRBD1 (5 bases). This CDR3 contains 14 residues. Germline CDR1 reads SNHLY; CDR2 reads FYNNEI. Trimming left V 6 bases short and J 4 bases short, with 15 bases between. The CDR3 DNA sequence: TGTGCCAGCAGCCCGCAGGGTTTTCGCACTGAAGCTTTCTTT. The encoded protein is CASSPQGFRTEAFF.

The CDR3 DNA follows: TGTGCCAGCAGTGATCAGGGGCAGGGGTATGGCTACACCTTC. The encoded protein is CASSDQGQGYGYTF. The rearrangement joins TRBV2 to TRBJ1-2, with D possibly being TRBD1 (6 bases). V shed 3 bases and J shed 5 bases, with 13 bases lying between them. The CDR3 is 14 residues long. CDR1 SNHLY and CDR2 FYNNEI come from the germline V gene.